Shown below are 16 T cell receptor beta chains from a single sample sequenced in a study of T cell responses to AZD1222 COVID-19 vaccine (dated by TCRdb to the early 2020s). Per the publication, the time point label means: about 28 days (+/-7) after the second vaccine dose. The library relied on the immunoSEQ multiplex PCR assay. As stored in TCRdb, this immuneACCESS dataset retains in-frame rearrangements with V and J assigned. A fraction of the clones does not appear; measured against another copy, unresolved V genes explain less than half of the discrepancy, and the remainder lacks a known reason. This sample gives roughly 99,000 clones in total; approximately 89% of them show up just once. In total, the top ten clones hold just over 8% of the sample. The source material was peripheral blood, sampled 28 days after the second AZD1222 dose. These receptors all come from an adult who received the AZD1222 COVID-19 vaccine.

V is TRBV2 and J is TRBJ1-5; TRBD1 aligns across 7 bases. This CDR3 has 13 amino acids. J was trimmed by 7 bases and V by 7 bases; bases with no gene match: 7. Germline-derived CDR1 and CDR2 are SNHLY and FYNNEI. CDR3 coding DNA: TGTGCCAGCACCACCCTAGGGGGCCAGCCCCAGCATTTT. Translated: CASTTLGGQPQHF.

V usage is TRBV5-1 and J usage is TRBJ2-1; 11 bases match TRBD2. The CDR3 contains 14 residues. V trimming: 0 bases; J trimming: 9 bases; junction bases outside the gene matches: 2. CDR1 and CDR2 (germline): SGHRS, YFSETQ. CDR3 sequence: CASSLGTSGFEQFF. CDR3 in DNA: TGCGCCAGCAGCTTGGGGACTAGCGGGTTTGAGCAGTTCTTC.

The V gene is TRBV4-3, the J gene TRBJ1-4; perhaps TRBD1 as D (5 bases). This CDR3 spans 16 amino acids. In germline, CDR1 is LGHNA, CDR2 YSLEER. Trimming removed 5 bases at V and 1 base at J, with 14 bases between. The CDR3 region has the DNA TGCGCCAGCAGCACTTACGTGGGGGGAACTAATGAAAAACTGTTTTTT. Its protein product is CASSTYVGGTNEKLFF.

In DNA, the CDR3 is TGTGCCAGCAGTTCCGGGACTAGCTCCTATTCGAACACCGGGGAGCTGTTTTTT. Translation: CASSSGTSSYSNTGELFF. The rearrangement links TRBV28 to TRBJ2-2; the match to TRBD2 covers 9 bases. The junction had 9 bases not matched to a gene; V was cut back by 4 bases and J by 0 bases. Germline lookup yields CDR1 MDHEN and CDR2 SYDVKM. The CDR3 is made up of 18 amino acids.

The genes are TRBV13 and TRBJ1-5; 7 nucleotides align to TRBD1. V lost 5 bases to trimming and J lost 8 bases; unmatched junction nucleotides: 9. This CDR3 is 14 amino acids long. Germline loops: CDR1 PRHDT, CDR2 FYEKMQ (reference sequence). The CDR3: CASSQGRGRKPQHF. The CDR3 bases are TGTGCCAGCAGCCAAGGTAGGGGGCGTAAGCCCCAGCATTTT. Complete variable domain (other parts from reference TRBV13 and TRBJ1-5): AAGVIQSPRHLIKEKRETATLKCYPIPRHDTVYWYQQGPGQDPQFLISFYEKMQSDKGSIPDRFSAQQFSDYHSELNMSSLELGDSALYFCASSQGRGRKPQHFGDGTRLSIL.

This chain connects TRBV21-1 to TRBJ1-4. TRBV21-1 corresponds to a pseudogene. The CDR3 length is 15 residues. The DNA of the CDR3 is TGTGCCAGCAGCACGGACCCAAAGGAGGATGAAAAACTGTTTTTT. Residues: CASSTDPKEDEKLFF.

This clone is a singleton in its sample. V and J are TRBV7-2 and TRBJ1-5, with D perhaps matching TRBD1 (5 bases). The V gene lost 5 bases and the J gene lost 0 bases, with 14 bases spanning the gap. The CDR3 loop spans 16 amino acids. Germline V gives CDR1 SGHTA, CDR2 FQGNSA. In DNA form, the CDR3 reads TGTGCCAGCAGCCCCGGGGGAAGCGTTAGCAATCAGCCCCAGCATTTT. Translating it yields CASSPGGSVSNQPQHF.

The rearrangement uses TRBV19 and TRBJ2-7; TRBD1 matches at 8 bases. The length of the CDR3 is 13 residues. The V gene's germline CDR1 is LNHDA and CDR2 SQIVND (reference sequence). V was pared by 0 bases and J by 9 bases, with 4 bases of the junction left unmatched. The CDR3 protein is CASSIEGRGPQYF. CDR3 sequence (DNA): TGTGCCAGTAGTATAGAGGGCAGGGGGCCGCAGTACTTC.

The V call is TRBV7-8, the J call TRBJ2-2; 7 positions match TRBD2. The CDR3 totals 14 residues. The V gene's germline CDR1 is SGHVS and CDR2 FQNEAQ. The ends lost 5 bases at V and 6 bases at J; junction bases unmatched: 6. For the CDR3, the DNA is TGTGCCAGCAGCGAATACGGGGGGTCCGGGGAGCTGTTTTTT. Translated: CASSEYGGSGELFF.

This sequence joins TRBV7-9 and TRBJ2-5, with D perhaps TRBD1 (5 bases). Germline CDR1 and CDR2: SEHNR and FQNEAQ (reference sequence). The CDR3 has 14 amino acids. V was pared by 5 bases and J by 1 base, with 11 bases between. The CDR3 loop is CASSLQGSQETQYF. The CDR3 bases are TGTGCCAGCAGCCTCCAGGGTAGCCAAGAGACCCAGTACTTC.

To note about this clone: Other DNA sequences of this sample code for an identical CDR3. The CDR3, as DNA: TGTGCCAGCAGCGTAGGGGGGGATAATTCACCCCTCCACTTT. Residues: CASSVGGDNSPLHF. The V gene is TRBV9, the J gene TRBJ1-6; maybe TRBD1 (5 bases). CDR1 and CDR2 (germline): SGDLS, YYNGEE. The length of the CDR3 is 14 residues. The V gene lost 0 bases and the J gene lost 5 bases, with 6 bases spanning the gap.

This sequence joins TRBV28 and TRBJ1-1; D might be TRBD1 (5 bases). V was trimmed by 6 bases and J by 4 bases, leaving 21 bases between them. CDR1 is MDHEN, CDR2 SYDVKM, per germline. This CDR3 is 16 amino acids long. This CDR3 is CASRLTGRVLSTEAFF. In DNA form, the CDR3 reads TGTGCCAGCAGACTAACGGGCAGGGTATTAAGCACTGAAGCTTTCTTT.

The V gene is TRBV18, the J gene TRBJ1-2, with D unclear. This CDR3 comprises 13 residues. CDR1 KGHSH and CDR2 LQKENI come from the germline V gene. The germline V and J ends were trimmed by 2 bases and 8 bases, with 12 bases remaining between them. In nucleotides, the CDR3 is TGTGCCAGCTCACCAGGCGGGCAGGAGGGCTACACCTTC. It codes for CASSPGGQEGYTF.

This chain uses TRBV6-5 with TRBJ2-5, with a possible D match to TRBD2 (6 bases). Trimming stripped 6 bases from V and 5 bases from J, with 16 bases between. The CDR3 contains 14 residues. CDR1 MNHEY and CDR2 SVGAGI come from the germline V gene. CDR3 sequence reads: CASSPGTWVETQYF. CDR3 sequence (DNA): TGTGCCAGCAGCCCCGGGACTTGGGTGGAGACCCAGTACTTC.

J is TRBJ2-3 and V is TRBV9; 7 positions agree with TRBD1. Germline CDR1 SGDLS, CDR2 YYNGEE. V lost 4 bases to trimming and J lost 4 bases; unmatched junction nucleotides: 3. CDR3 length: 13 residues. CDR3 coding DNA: TGTGCCAGCAGCCCACAGGGGTCAGATACGCAGTATTTT. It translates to CASSPQGSDTQYF.

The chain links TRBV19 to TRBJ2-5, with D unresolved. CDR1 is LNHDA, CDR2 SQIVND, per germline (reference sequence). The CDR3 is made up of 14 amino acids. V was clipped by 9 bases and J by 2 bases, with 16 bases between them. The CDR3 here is CASSTFGSQETQYF. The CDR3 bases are TGTGCCAGCTCTACCTTCGGAAGTCAAGAGACCCAGTACTTC.